This is a list of T cell receptor beta chains from one sample in a study of blood T cell repertoires in COVID-19. Sequencing used immunoSEQ multiplex PCR; TCRdb keeps in-frame clones, though not all of them. The table lists around 80,000 clones, roughly 87% of them singletons. Sequenced input: peripheral blood. The receptors stem from an elderly man with acute or convalescent COVID-19. CDR3s include the opening cysteine and the closing phenylalanine or tryptophan. D genes are given only for firm matches. Clone size is given for some rows only: seen once, a few or many times, or a class if the clone is expanded.

J,V,size,D,DNA,CDR3
TRBJ2-5,TRBV7-9,-,TRBD2,TGTGCCAGCAGCTCGACTAGCGGGGGGGTCCGTTTAGAGACCCAGTACTTC,CASSSTSGGVRLETQYF
TRBJ2-5,TRBV29-1,once,-,TGCAGCGTTGAAAGCGGCGGGAAAGAGACCCAGTACTTC,CSVESGGKETQYF
TRBJ1-1,TRBV10-1,few,-,TGCGCCAGCAGACTGGACAGTTTGAACACTGAAGCTTTCTTT,CASRLDSLNTEAFF
TRBJ2-4,TRBV3-1/TRBV3-2,-,-,TGTGCCAGCAGCCAGAGTGGACGGTGGGAGTTC,CASSQSGRWEF
TRBJ1-2,TRBV19,-,-,TGTGCCAGTAGTCCCAGGGCCCTACTTGGTAACTATGGCTACACCTTC,CASSPRALLGNYGYTF
TRBJ2-7,TRBV30,-,TRBD1,TGTGCCTGGAGTTACAGGGGCGAGCAGTACTTC,CAWSYRGEQYF
TRBJ1-4,TRBV5-1,-,-,TGCGCCAGCAGCTTGGGGGACACATACGCAACTAATGAAAAACTGTTTTTT,CASSLGDTYATNEKLFF
TRBJ2-5,TRBV10-1,-,TRBD1,TGCGCCAGCAGTGCAGGGGGCTTGGGAGAGACCCAGTACTTC,CASSAGGLGETQYF
TRBJ2-7,TRBV6-5,-,TRBD1,TGTGCCAGCAGGAGTGGGACAGGGGGCCACGAGCAGTACTTC,CASRSGTGGHEQYF
TRBJ1-5,TRBV19,few,-,TGTGCCAGTAGTATTGGTGCCCCCACAGGGTTCGGCAATCAGCCCCAGCATTTT,CASSIGAPTGFGNQPQHF
TRBJ1-2,TRBV7-2,-,TRBD1,TGTGCCAGCAGCTTATCTCGAAGGGGACAGGGGAGCGGTGGCTACACCTTC,CASSLSRRGQGSGGYTF
TRBJ2-3,TRBV3-1/TRBV3-2,-,-,TGTGCCAGCAGCCAAGCCAGGGTTAGCACAGATACGCAGTATTTT,CASSQARVSTDTQYF
TRBJ1-2,TRBV24-1,-,-,TGTGCCACCAGTGCAGGGGTCGGGTATGGCTACACCTTC,CATSAGVGYGYTF
TRBJ2-7,TRBV10-1,few,-,TGCGCCAGCAGTGAGTCGCGGGGTCCGTACGAGCAGTACTTC,CASSESRGPYEQYF
TRBJ2-4,TRBV7-9,-,TRBD1,TGTGCCAGCATCGCCTGGGGACAGGGGACCAACATTCAGTACTTC,CASIAWGQGTNIQYF
TRBJ2-7,TRBV6-5,-,-,TGTGCCAGCAATCGTATGGGCAGTCCCATCTACGAGCAGTACTTC,CASNRMGSPIYEQYF
TRBJ2-1,TRBV23-1,-,TRBD1,TGCGCCAGCAGCCAACCGGGACAGCCCTACAATGAGCAGTTCTTC,CASSQPGQPYNEQFF
TRBJ1-1,TRBV7-9,-,-,TGTGCCAGCAGCTTATACAGTTCGGGAACTGAAGCTTTCTTT,CASSLYSSGTEAFF
TRBJ2-5,TRBV11-2,-,-,TGTGCCAGCAGCCTAGGGGGGGGAGAGACCCAGTACTTC,CASSLGGGETQYF
TRBJ1-5,TRBV19,-,-,TGTGCCAGTAGTATCTCAGGGGATCAGCCCCAGCATTTT,CASSISGDQPQHF
TRBJ1-6,TRBV19,-,TRBD1,TGTGCCAGTAGTCCACGGACAGGGGAGCGTTCACCCCTCCACTTT,CASSPRTGERSPLHF
TRBJ2-7,TRBV11-2,-,TRBD2,TGTGCCAGCAGCTTAGAGCTGCTCGGGGGGTCCTACGAGCAGTACTTC,CASSLELLGGSYEQYF
TRBJ1-3,TRBV3-1/TRBV3-2,-,-,TGTGCCAGCAGCCTAGCTAGTTTGGACAGTTATGGCACCATATATTTT,CASSLASLDSYGTIYF
TRBJ1-5,TRBV2,-,-,TGTGCCAGCAGTGAAGCGCAGGGCATCAATCAGCCCCAGCATTTT,CASSEAQGINQPQHF
TRBJ2-1,TRBV11-2,-,-,TGTGCCAGCACCCCCCTGCGGGGGCCTTCCTACAATGAGCAGTTCTTC,CASTPLRGPSYNEQFF
TRBJ1-1,TRBV27,once,-,TGTGCCAGCAGTTTATCGGCCGACTCCCCTAGTGAAGCTTTCTTT,CASSLSADSPSEAFF
TRBJ1-5,TRBV2,-,TRBD1,TGTGCCAGCAGCAGCGGACAGGGGCATCAGCCCCAGCATTTT,CASSSGQGHQPQHF
TRBJ2-1,TRBV5-6,-,TRBD1,TGTGCCAGCAGAGAAACGGGACAGGGCTCCTACAATGAGCAGTTCTTC,CASRETGQGSYNEQFF
TRBJ1-2,TRBV7-3,-,TRBD1,TGTGCCAGCTCACCGAGTACGACAGGGAACTATGGCTACACCTTC,CASSPSTTGNYGYTF
TRBJ2-2,TRBV2,-,-,TGTGCCAGCAGTCGACAGTCTACGAACACCGGGGAGCTGTTTTTT,CASSRQSTNTGELFF
TRBJ1-2,TRBV20-1,-,TRBD1,TGCAGTGCTAGTCGTTTGGGACAGGGGGATCGTGGCTACACCTTC,CSASRLGQGDRGYTF
TRBJ1-1,TRBV19,few,-,TGTGCCAGCCAATGGGGGGGGAATACTGAAGCTTTCTTT,CASQWGGNTEAFF
TRBJ1-3,TRBV6-1,-,-,TGTGCCAGCAGTGTACCCGACCTCGGCAGGGATAACACCATATATTTT,CASSVPDLGRDNTIYF
TRBJ1-6,TRBV10-3,-,-,TGTGCCATCAGTGACCCGGAGCGGGCCCTTCCTCCACCCCTCCACTTT,CAISDPERALPPPLHF
TRBJ1-1,TRBV30,-,TRBD1,TGTGCCTGGGAACAGGGGGCGAGGAAGAACACTGAAGCTTTCTTT,CAWEQGARKNTEAFF
TRBJ1-3,TRBV28,-,-,TGTGCCAGCAGGGCGGCAAACTCTGGAAACACCATATATTTT,CASRAANSGNTIYF
TRBJ2-7,TRBV19,-,TRBD2,TGTGCCAGTAGTATAGATCCGGGGGGATCGGACGAGCAGTACTTC,CASSIDPGGSDEQYF
TRBJ1-5,TRBV23-1,few,-,TGCGCCAGCAGTCAATCGCCAGGGCCAGGAAATCAGCCCCAGCATTTT,CASSQSPGPGNQPQHF
TRBJ2-1,TRBV9,-,-,TGTGCCAGCAGCGAGGGGGGGACCATAGACAATGAGCAGTTCTTC,CASSEGGTIDNEQFF
TRBJ2-5,TRBV7-3,-,TRBD1,TGTGCCAGCAGCTTAGCAGGGGGCTTGGGGGAGACCCAGTACTTC,CASSLAGGLGETQYF
TRBJ1-2,TRBV19,-,-,TGTGCCAGCGGGGGACCTCCCCTGCCTGGCTACACCTTC,CASGGPPLPGYTF
TRBJ2-1,TRBV11-2,-,TRBD2,TGTGCCAGCAGCTTAGTAGGGGTAGCGGGGGGTTACAATGAGCAGTTCTTC,CASSLVGVAGGYNEQFF
TRBJ2-7,TRBV6-5,-,-,TGTGCCAGCAGCCCAGTCCGGGACAATCCATACGAGCAGTACTTC,CASSPVRDNPYEQYF
TRBJ1-6,TRBV10-3,-,TRBD1,TGTGCCGCCGGAGGACAGGGAAATTCACCCCTCCACTTT,CAAGGQGNSPLHF
TRBJ2-1,TRBV5-1,-,-,TGCGCCAGCAGCTTAGGGGCAGGTGGCAATGAGCAGTTCTTC,CASSLGAGGNEQFF
TRBJ1-3,TRBV7-9,-,TRBD1,TGTGCCAGCAGCTTCCGACAGGGGTACTCTGGAAACACCATATATTTT,CASSFRQGYSGNTIYF
TRBJ1-2,TRBV4-2,-,-,TGTGCCAGCAGCCAAGATTCAGGCAGGTTCTATGGCTACACCTTC,CASSQDSGRFYGYTF
TRBJ1-2,TRBV5-1,-,TRBD1,TGCGCCAGCAGCTCCGGGACAGGGCAAGCTAACTATGGCTACACCTTC,CASSSGTGQANYGYTF
TRBJ2-1,TRBV29-1,-,TRBD1,TGCAGCGTTGCGGGTGGACAGGGCTCCTACAATGAGCAGTTCTTC,CSVAGGQGSYNEQFF
TRBJ1-5,TRBV2,-,TRBD1,TGTGCCAGCAGTTGGGACAGGGTGGAGCAGCCCCAGCATTTT,CASSWDRVEQPQHF
TRBJ2-7,TRBV4-1,-,-,TGCGCCAGCAGCCAAGATTACGCGACAGTGTTAGGGTACGAGCAGTACTTC,CASSQDYATVLGYEQYF
TRBJ1-1,TRBV19,-,-,TGTGCCAGTAGTAGACGCGGGGGCGCGGGTCCTGAAGCTTTCTTT,CASSRRGGAGPEAFF
TRBJ2-2,TRBV7-9,-,TRBD2,TGTGCCAGCAGACTAGCGGAGATATACACCGGGGAGCTGTTTTTT,CASRLAEIYTGELFF
TRBJ2-3,TRBV11-2,-,-,TGTGCCAGCAGCTTATTCAGAACAGATACGCAGTATTTT,CASSLFRTDTQYF
TRBJ2-2,TRBV6-6,-,TRBD2,TGTGCCAGCAGAGGGACTAGCGGGGGGGCCGGGGAGCTGTTTTTT,CASRGTSGGAGELFF